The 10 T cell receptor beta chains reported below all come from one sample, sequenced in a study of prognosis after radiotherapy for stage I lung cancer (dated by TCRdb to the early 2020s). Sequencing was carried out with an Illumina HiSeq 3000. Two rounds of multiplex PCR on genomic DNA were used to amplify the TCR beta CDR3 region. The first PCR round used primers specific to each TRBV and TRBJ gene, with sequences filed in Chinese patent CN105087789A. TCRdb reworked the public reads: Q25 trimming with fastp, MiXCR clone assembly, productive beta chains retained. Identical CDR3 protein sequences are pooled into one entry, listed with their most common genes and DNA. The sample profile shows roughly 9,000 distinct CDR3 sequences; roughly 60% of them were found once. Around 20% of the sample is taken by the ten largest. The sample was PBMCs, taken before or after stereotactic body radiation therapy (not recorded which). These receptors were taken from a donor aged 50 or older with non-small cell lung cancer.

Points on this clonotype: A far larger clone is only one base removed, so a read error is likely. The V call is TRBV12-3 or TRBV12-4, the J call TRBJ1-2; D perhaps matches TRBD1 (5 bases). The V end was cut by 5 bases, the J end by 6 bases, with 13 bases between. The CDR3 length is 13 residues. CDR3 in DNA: TGTGCCAGCAGTAAGGCGGGGCGAGATGGCTACACCTTC. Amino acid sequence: CASSKAGRDGYTF.

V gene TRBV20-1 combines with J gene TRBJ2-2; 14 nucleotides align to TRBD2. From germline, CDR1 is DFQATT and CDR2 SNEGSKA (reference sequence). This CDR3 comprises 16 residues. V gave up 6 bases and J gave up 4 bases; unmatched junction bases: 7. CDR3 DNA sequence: TGCAGTGCCGGGACTAGCGGGAGTCGGTGCACCGGGGAGCTGTTTTTT. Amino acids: CSAGTSGSRCTGELFF.

The CDR3 loop reads CATTGGLETQYF. The CDR3 DNA reads as TGTGCCACCACAGGGGGCCTAGAGACCCAGTACTTC. This chain links TRBV28 with TRBJ2-5, with 9 bases lining up with TRBD1. The trim removed 10 bases at V and 4 bases at J, leaving 4 bases unmatched. CDR1 is MDHEN and CDR2 is SYDVKM in the germline V gene. CDR3 length: 12 residues.

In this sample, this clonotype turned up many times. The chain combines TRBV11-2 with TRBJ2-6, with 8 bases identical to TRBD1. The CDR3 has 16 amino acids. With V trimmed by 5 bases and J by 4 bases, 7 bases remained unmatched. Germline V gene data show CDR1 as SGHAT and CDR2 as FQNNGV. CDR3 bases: TGTGCCAGCAGCCTGGACAGGGTGGCGGGGGCCAACGTCCTGACTTTC. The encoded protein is CASSLDRVAGANVLTF.

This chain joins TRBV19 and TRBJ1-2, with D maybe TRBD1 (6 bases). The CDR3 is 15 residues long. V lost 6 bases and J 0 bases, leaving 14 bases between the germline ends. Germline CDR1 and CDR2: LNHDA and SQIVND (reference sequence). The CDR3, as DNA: TGTGCCAGTAGACCTGGACAGTACCCTAACTATGGCTACACCTTC. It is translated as CASRPGQYPNYGYTF.

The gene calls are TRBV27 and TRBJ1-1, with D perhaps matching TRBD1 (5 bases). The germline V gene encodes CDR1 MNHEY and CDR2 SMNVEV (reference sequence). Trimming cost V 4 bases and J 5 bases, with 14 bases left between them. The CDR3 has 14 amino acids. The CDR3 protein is CASSSPPGVTEAFF. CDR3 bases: TGTGCCAGCAGTTCCCCCCCGGGGGTAACTGAAGCTTTCTTT.

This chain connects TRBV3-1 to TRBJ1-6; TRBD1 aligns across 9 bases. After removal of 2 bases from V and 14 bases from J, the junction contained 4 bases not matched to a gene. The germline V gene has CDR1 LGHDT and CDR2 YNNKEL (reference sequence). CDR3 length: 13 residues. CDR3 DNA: TGTGCCAGCAGCCAACTAAGGACAGGGGCCCTCCACTTT. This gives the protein CASSQLRTGALHF.

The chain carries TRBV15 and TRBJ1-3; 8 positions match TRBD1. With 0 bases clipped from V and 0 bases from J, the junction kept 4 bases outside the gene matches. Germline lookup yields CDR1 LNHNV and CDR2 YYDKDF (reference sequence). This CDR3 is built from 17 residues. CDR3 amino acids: CATSRDRTGSSGNTIYF. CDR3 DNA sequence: TGTGCCACCAGCAGAGATCGGACAGGGAGCTCTGGAAACACCATATATTTT.

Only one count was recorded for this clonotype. Here the CDR3 DNA reads TGTGCCAGCAGTAGACCCCGGGACAGGGGGCGGGATACGCAGTATTTT. Residues: CASSRPRDRGRDTQYF. The gene calls are TRBV27 and TRBJ2-3; 12 bases fit TRBD1. J gave up 6 bases and V 5 bases, and 9 bases lay outside the gene matches. Germline CDR1 reads MNHEY; CDR2 reads SMNVEV (reference sequence). This CDR3 has 16 amino acids.

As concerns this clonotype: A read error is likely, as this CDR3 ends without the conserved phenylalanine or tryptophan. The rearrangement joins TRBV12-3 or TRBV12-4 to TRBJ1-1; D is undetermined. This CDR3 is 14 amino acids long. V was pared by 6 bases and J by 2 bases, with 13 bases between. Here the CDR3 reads CASSPLEGNTEAFS. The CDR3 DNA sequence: TGTGCCAGCAGCCCGTTAGAGGGTAACACTGAAGCTTTCTCT.